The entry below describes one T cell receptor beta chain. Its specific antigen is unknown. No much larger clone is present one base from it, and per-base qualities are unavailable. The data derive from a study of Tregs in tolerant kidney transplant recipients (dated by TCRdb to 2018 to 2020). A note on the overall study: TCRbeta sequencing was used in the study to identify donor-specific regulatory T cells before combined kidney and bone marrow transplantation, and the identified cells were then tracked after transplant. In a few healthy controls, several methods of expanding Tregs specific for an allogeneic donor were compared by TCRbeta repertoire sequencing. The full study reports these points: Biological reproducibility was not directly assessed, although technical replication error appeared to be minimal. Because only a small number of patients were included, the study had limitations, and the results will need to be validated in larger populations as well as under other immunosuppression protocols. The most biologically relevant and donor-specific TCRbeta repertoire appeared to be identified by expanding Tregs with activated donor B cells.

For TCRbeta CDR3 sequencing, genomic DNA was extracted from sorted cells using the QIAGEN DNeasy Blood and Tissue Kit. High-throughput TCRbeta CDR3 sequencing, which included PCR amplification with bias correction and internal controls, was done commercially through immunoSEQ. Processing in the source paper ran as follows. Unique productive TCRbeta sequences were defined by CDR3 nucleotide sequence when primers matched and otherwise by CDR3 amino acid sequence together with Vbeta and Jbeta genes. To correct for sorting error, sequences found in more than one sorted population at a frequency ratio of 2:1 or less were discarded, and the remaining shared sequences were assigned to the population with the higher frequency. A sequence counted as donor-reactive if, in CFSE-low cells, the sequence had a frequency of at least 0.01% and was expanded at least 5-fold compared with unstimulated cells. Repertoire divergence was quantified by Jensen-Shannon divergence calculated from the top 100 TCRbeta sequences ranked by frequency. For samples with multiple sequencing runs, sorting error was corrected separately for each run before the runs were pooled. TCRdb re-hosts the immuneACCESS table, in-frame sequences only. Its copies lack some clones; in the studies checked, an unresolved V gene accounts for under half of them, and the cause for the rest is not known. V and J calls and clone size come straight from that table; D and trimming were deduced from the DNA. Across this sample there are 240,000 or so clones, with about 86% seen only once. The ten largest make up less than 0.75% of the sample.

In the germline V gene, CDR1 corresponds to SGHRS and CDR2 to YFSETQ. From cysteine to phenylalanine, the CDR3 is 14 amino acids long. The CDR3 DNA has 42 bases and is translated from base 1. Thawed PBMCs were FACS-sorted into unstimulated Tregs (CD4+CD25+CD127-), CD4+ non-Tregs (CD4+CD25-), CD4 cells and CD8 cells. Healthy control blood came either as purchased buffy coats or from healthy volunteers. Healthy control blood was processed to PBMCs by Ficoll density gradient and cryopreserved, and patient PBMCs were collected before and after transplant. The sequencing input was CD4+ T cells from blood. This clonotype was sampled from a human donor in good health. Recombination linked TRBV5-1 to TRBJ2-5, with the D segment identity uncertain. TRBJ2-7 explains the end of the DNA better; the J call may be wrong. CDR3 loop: CASSLGPSFSEQYF. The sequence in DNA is TGCGCCAGCAGCTTGGGGCCCTCTTTTTCCGAGCAGTACTTC.